These 10 T cell receptor beta chains share one sample of origin, sequenced in a study of blood T cell repertoires in COVID-19 (dated by TCRdb to 2018 to 2021). Libraries were prepared through the immunoSEQ multiplex PCR assay. TCRdb's version of the immuneACCESS table is confined to in-frame rearrangements and falls short of the full clone set. An unresolved V gene accounts for under half of the shortfall where checked; the remainder is of unknown origin. This sample has 310,000 or so clones in its table, and around 87% of those were observed once. Of the sample, 1% is held by the ten largest clones. Sequencing was performed on peripheral blood. All receptors derive from a man aged 45-60 years with active or convalescent COVID-19.

This clone was picked up one time. V gene TRBV4-1 combines with J gene TRBJ1-5, with a weak D call TRBD1 (6 bases). The ends were cut back, 0 bases at V and 6 bases at J, with 15 bases in the middle. This CDR3 contains 16 residues. Germline CDR1 reads MGHRA; CDR2 reads YSYEKL. The CDR3 DNA is TGCGCCAGCAGCCAAGAAGGACGCCGGGGGGCTCAGCCCCAGCATTTT. It specifies CASSQEGRRGAQPQHF.

This clone was seen a handful of times. The J gene is TRBJ2-3, the V gene TRBV29-1; 7 nucleotides agree with TRBD1. Unmatched junction bases numbered 6, after V lost 6 bases and J lost 0 bases. Germline CDR1 reads SQVTM; CDR2 reads ANQGSEA. The CDR3 spans 14 residues. CDR3 in DNA: TGCAGCGTCGGACAGGTCTTTAGCACAGATACGCAGTATTTT. Protein sequence: CSVGQVFSTDTQYF.

The chain employs TRBV5-6 and TRBJ2-4, with 9 bases matching TRBD1. Germline trimming cut 3 bases from V and 4 bases from J; bases unmatched to any gene: 8. CDR1 and CDR2 from the germline V gene are SGHDT and YYEEEE. The CDR3 sequence is 16 residues long. CDR3 sequence: CASSYAGTGQKNIQYF. The CDR3 DNA reads as TGTGCCAGCAGCTACGCCGGGACAGGGCAAAAAAACATTCAGTACTTC.

The chain couples TRBV29-1 to TRBJ1-2, with 8 bases identical to TRBD1. The trim removed 1 base at V and 1 base at J, leaving 5 bases unmatched. The germline CDR1 and CDR2 sequences are SQVTM and ANQGSEA. There are 15 residues in the CDR3. The CDR3 protein is CSVEGQGKGNYGYTF. CDR3 DNA sequence: TGCAGCGTTGAAGGACAGGGGAAGGGTAACTATGGCTACACCTTC.

V is TRBV19 and J is TRBJ1-2, with 8 bases matching TRBD1. This CDR3 is built from 16 residues. In germline, CDR1 is LNHDA, CDR2 SQIVND (reference sequence). V lost 1 base and J lost 2; bases outside the gene matches: 6. The CDR3 DNA reads as TGTGCCAGTAGTATAGCTAGGGACAGGATGAACTATGGCTACACCTTC. Translating gives CASSIARDRMNYGYTF.

This clone was counted between two and nine times. This rearrangement joins TRBV9 to TRBJ1-5; D is unresolved. Trimming pared 4 bases from V and 3 bases from J, leaving 14 bases between. Germline V gene lookup returns CDR1 SGDLS and CDR2 YYNGEE. The CDR3 loop spans 15 amino acids. CDR3 sequence (DNA): TGTGCCAGCAGCCCAAGAGCAGGAACCAATCAGCCCCAGCATTTT. This encodes CASSPRAGTNQPQHF.

This clone was counted once. DNA of the CDR3: TGTGCCAGCAGACTAGCGGGAGCCTCCTACAATGAGCAGTTCTTC. Amino acid sequence: CASRLAGASYNEQFF. This chain links TRBV5-4 with TRBJ2-1, with 11 bases that match TRBD2. With 5 bases clipped from V and 0 bases from J, the junction kept 1 base outside the gene matches. Germline lookup yields CDR1 SGHNT and CDR2 YYREEE (reference sequence). The CDR3 is 15 amino acids.

This chain uses TRBV6-6 with TRBJ2-2, with D possibly matching TRBD1 (6 bases). This CDR3 comprises 17 residues. Germline V gene lookup returns CDR1 MNHNY and CDR2 SVGAGI (reference sequence). Trimming pared 5 bases from V and 4 bases from J, leaving 20 bases between. CDR3 coding DNA: TGTGCCAGCAGTCCCCCCCCCGCAGGGGCTAGCACCGGGGAGCTGTTTTTT. It codes for CASSPPPAGASTGELFF.

This chain uses TRBV5-4 with TRBJ1-2; D ambiguous. V lost 0 bases to trimming and J lost 2 bases, with 11 bases between them. This CDR3 has 15 residues. CDR1 SGHNT and CDR2 YYREEE come from the germline V gene (reference sequence). The chain's CDR3 is CASSLGLAGNYGYTF. The CDR3 coding sequence is TGTGCCAGCAGCTTGGGACTAGCGGGGAACTATGGCTACACCTTC.

The V and J genes are TRBV5-1 and TRBJ2-3, with TRBD1 as a possible D gene (7 bases). Germline CDR1 and CDR2: SGHRS and YFSETQ. V dropped 3 bases and J dropped 5 bases, with 13 bases sitting between them. The CDR3 runs to 14 residues. The CDR3 is CASSSQGGKDTQYF. CDR3 nucleotide sequence: TGCGCCAGCAGCTCCCAGGGGGGTAAAGATACGCAGTATTTT.